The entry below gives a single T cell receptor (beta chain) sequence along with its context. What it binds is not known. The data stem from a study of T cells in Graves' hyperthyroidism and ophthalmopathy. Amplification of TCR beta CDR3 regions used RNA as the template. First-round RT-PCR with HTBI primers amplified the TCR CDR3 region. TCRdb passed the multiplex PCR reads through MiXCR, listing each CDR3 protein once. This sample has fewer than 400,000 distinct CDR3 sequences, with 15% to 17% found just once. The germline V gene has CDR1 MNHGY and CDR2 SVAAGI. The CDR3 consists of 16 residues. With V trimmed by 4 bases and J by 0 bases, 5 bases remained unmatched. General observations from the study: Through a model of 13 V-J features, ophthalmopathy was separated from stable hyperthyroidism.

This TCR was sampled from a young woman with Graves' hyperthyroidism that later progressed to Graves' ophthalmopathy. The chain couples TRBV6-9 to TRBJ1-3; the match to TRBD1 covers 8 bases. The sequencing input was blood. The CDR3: CASSWTGTISGNTIYF. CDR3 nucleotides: TGTGCCAGCAGTTGGACAGGGACAATCTCTGGAAACACCATATATTTT.